This TCR beta chain was sequenced in a study of T cells in Graves' hyperthyroidism and ophthalmopathy. In the study overall: Any treatment followed the collection of peripheral blood at initial diagnosis.

This clonotype was observed many times. Source material for PBMCs was more than 7.5 ml fresh peripheral blood. The investigators amplified TCR beta CDR3 regions from RNA transcripts. TCR CDR3 underwent first-round RT-PCR with the HTBI primer set. TCRdb reprocessed the multiplex PCR reads with MiXCR, giving one entry per CDR3 protein. Of approximately 590,000 distinct CDR3 sequences listed, 15% to 19% are singletons. Germline trimming cut 3 bases from V and 3 bases from J; bases unmatched to any gene: 13. Looked up from germline, CDR1 is SGHRS and CDR2 is YFSETQ. This CDR3 region has 17 residues. Specimen: blood. This receptor was obtained from a woman aged 25 to 39 with Graves' hyperthyroidism. The rearrangement joins TRBV5-1 to TRBJ1-2; TRBD1 matches 8 bases. Here the CDR3 reads CASSSPLTGEIDYGYTF. For the CDR3, the DNA is TGCGCCAGCAGCTCGCCCCTGACAGGGGAAATTGACTATGGCTACACCTTC.